This T cell receptor beta chain was profiled in a study of metastatic and nonmetastatic thyroid tumors (dated by TCRdb to about 2020). Regarding the research as a whole: Repertoires were compared across peripheral blood and tumor or nodule tissue samples from malignant and benign thyroid patients. On the study overall, not on this receptor specifically: In both blood and tumor samples, malignant tumors were reported to have significantly higher TCR beta diversity than benign nodules.

The method behind the library was PCR. The run used an Illumina HiSeq 4000. High-throughput sequencing was used to profile the CDR3 region of the TCR beta-chain in every patient. The source study handled its data this way. Drawing on CDR3 differences between clinicopathological groups, the researchers built a classifier meant to tell apart patients with distant-metastatic papillary thyroid cancer. The Shannon index was used to assess repertoire diversity, and the Morisita-Horn index was used to assess tumor-blood repertoire similarity. TCRdb redid the processing of the public reads, applying fastp at Q25 and MiXCR, and retained in-frame beta chains. These V and J calls are TCRdb output, not the study's own analysis. Present in this sample are some 17,000 clones, under 30% of which were seen just once. Roughly 9.8% of the sample belongs to the ten largest clones. From the cysteine up to the phenylalanine, the CDR3 has a length of 12 residues. The DNA shown is the 36-base CDR3, in frame from base 1. CDR1 MDHEN and CDR2 SYDVKM are derived from the germline V gene. Between the V and J ends, shortened by 4 bases and 6 bases respectively, the junction contains 9 bases.

No patient had received any treatment before thyroid surgery. Using T-cell receptor beta sequencing, the study looked back at clinical samples from patients collected from about 2011 to 2019. This clone was seen a few times. Its antigen has not been determined. Base qualities are not recorded, but no much larger clone differs from it by a single base. The sequenced material came from blood. The chain was built from TRBV28 and TRBJ1-1; the D gene remains uncertain. The receptor comes from a male donor with papillary thyroid cancer or a benign thyroid nodule (not recorded which). Some clones in this sample may be carry-over from other donors' samples. The base sequence is TGTGCCAGCAGTTCCTACTATCCTGAAGCTTTCTTT. This codes for CASSSYYPEAFF.